This TCR beta chain was found in a study of graft-versus-host responses after intestinal transplantation. Overall study: Among the recipients, transplants were multivisceral, liver-intestinal, or isolated intestinal. The study gave all recipients anti-thymocyte globulin induction, then tacrolimus and steroids for 2 to 3 years. Whole-study results and caveats: Detection of GvH clones occurred in recipient marrow, and some had their first appearance in ileum or blood. After transplant, early declines in HvG clones were associated with peak levels of circulating GvH clones.

CDR1 and CDR2 from the germline V gene are SEHNR and FQNEAQ (reference sequence). Deletions cut 3 bases from V and 0 bases from J, with 9 bases between. This CDR3 spans 16 amino acids. Generated by immunoSEQ multiplex PCR, the TCRdb table keeps only in-frame clones and is missing some. This table holds more than 50,000 clones, about 93% found once. About this clone: Its antigen is unidentified.

This specimen consisted of PBMCs, obtained about 120 days after intestinal transplantation. The sequence was collected from a human patient who received an intestinal transplant, so some T cells may come from the graft donor. The J gene is TRBJ2-6, the V gene TRBV7-9; D is unclear. This chain's CDR3 is CASSFPGVSGANVLTF. The DNA of the CDR3 is TGTGCCAGCAGCTTCCCGGGCGTCTCTGGGGCCAACGTCCTGACTTTC.